Listed below are T cell receptor beta chains from one sample, sequenced in a study of blood T cell repertoires in COVID-19. Data came from immunoSEQ multiplex PCR; TCRdb stores just in-frame clones and leaves some out. The table has roughly 57,000 clones, around four fifths seen once. The sequenced material came from peripheral blood. The receptors come from a woman aged 70-85 years with acute or convalescent COVID-19. Each CDR3 is given with its conserved first and last residue. Fields, in order: J gene, clone size, V gene, D gene, CDR3 DNA, CDR3 protein. D genes are given only for firm matches. Only part of the rows carry a size: once, few, many, or a class if the clone is expanded.

TRBJ1-5 | . | TRBV4-1 | TRBD1 | TGCGCCAGCAGCCTAGGGACAGAGAATCTTTATAGCAATCAGCCCCAGCATTTT | CASSLGTENLYSNQPQHF
TRBJ2-7 | . | TRBV3-1/TRBV3-2 | . | TGTGCCAGCAGCGACGGGGCGGGGTATGGCGAGCAGTACTTC | CASSDGAGYGEQYF
TRBJ1-5 | . | TRBV6-5 | . | TGTGCCAGCAGTTTCTCTCAGGGCCAGCCCCAGCATTTT | CASSFSQGQPQHF
TRBJ1-2 | . | TRBV6-5 | . | TGTGCCAGCGATAGGGGAGGGTCCGGCTACACCTTC | CASDRGGSGYTF
TRBJ2-1 | . | TRBV6-5 | . | TGTGCCAGCATCCCGGGGGAGTCCTACAATGAGCAGTTCTTC | CASIPGESYNEQFF
TRBJ1-2 | . | TRBV6-1 | . | TGTGCCAGCAGACTCGGACAGCAAAACTATGGCTACACCTTC | CASRLGQQNYGYTF
TRBJ1-2 | once | TRBV3-1/TRBV3-2 | . | TGTGCCAGCAGCCCCCAGACCGACAGGCTCTATGGCTACACCTTC | CASSPQTDRLYGYTF
TRBJ2-2 | . | TRBV4-1 | . | TGCGCCACCTATCTAGAGAACACCGGGGAGCTGTTTTTT | CATYLENTGELFF
TRBJ2-5 | . | TRBV7-2 | . | TGTGCCAGCAGCTTGGGACTGAGGGGTAGGGAGACCCAGTACTTC | CASSLGLRGRETQYF
TRBJ2-3 | . | TRBV19 | TRBD2 | TGTGCCAGTAGCCTGACCGGGAGGGAAGATACGCAGTATTTT | CASSLTGREDTQYF
TRBJ1-1 | . | TRBV14 | TRBD1 | TGTGCCAGCAGCCAAGGGGGCAAGGGGGCGAACACTGAAGCTTTCTTT | CASSQGGKGANTEAFF
TRBJ2-2 | few | TRBV18 | . | TGTGCCAGCTCAGACACCATGAACACCGGGGAGCTGTTTTTT | CASSDTMNTGELFF
TRBJ1-1 | . | TRBV18 | TRBD1 | TGTGCCAGCTCACCTAACACAGGGGGCGGGGAAGCTTTCTTT | CASSPNTGGGEAFF
TRBJ2-5 | . | TRBV11-2 | . | TGTGCCAGCAGCCCGTTAGAGGGGACCCAGTACTTC | CASSPLEGTQYF
TRBJ1-2 | few | TRBV18 | . | TGTGCCAGCTCAATACAGGAGAAAGTTGGCTACACCTTC | CASSIQEKVGYTF
TRBJ1-2 | once | TRBV5-1 | . | TGCGCCAGCAGCTTGACAACAGGGAACTATGGCTACACCTTC | CASSLTTGNYGYTF
TRBJ1-1 | few | TRBV5-1 | TRBD1 | TGCGCCAGCAGTTTCACCGGGACAGTGAACACTGAAGCTTTCTTT | CASSFTGTVNTEAFF
TRBJ1-2 | . | TRBV15 | . | TGTGCCACCAGCAGGGGCGCTAACTATGGCTACACCTTC | CATSRGANYGYTF
TRBJ1-5 | . | TRBV2 | . | TGTGCCAGCAGTGACCTCTCCGGCAATCAGCCCCAGCATTTT | CASSDLSGNQPQHF
TRBJ1-1 | . | TRBV6-5 | TRBD1 | TGTGCCAGCAGTAACCGGGACAGGGGGCAAGCTTTCTTT | CASSNRDRGQAFF
TRBJ2-1 | once | TRBV7-9 | . | TGTGCCAGCAGCTTAATAATAGGGGGCGTATCGGGAGATGAGCAGTTCTTC | CASSLIIGGVSGDEQFF
TRBJ1-1 | . | TRBV11-3 | . | TGTGCCAGCAGCTTAGGAGGCAGGGGAAACACTGAAGCTTTCTTT | CASSLGGRGNTEAFF
TRBJ1-4 | . | TRBV9 | . | TGTGCCAGCAGCGGACAAAATGAAAAACTGTTTTTT | CASSGQNEKLFF
TRBJ1-1 | few | TRBV5-1 | . | TGCGCCAGCAAATCGGGAACTGAAGCTTTCTTT | CASKSGTEAFF
TRBJ2-7 | . | TRBV7-9 | TRBD2 | TGTGCCAGCAGCTTAGCGCGCGGGGGGCCTGCTTACCTTTCCTACGAGCAGTACTTC | CASSLARGGPAYLSYEQYF
TRBJ2-5 | . | TRBV6-5 | . | TGTGCCAGCCTAGTAGGGGGGGTACAAGAGACCCAGTACTTC | CASLVGGVQETQYF
TRBJ2-5 | . | TRBV24-1 | . | TGTGCCACCAGTGATCACGATCGGGGGTACCAAGAGACCCAGTACTTC | CATSDHDRGYQETQYF
TRBJ1-2 | . | TRBV9 | . | TGTGCCAGCAGCGCGAGATCCTATTCGGGACTCACCAACTATGGCTACACCTTC | CASSARSYSGLTNYGYTF
TRBJ1-2 | few | TRBV30 | TRBD1 | TGTGCCTGGTCTCGGGACAGGCCCTATGGCTACACCTTC | CAWSRDRPYGYTF
TRBJ1-1 | . | TRBV7-9 | . | TGTGCCAGCAGCTGGCAGTTCCTGAACACTGAAGCTTTCTTT | CASSWQFLNTEAFF
TRBJ1-6 | many | TRBV19 | TRBD1 | TGTGCCAGTAGTACGCATTACAGGGGGCTTTCACCCCTCCACTTT | CASSTHYRGLSPLHF
TRBJ1-2 | few | TRBV2 | . | TGTGCCAGCAGTGAGACATCACAGGCTAACTATGGCTACACCTTC | CASSETSQANYGYTF
TRBJ2-3 | . | TRBV5-6 | . | TGTGCCAGCAGCTTGAGTCCAGCGACAGATACGCAGTATTTT | CASSLSPATDTQYF